The T cell receptor beta chain described here comes from a study of vaccination effects on CD4 cells after COVID-19. Background on the study: Vaccination of participants consisted of two doses of either the BNT162b2 or mRNA-1273 vaccine.

This CDR3 has 13 amino acids. Trimming took off 7 bases at V and 8 bases at J, with 14 bases between the two ends. Germline CDR1 and CDR2: LNHDA and SQIVND (reference sequence). Clones were sequenced by immunoSEQ multiplex PCR, and TCRdb holds only the in-frame ones, with some missing. The data hold about 73,000 clones, with 60% to 85% observed a single time. The study's findings and limits: Late post-vaccination samples showed marked contraction of infection- and vaccine-induced clones. The vaccine-induced clones of healthy vaccinees included only 1 of 255 that cross-reacted with common cold coronaviruses.

Under the ViraFEST assay, PBMC were stimulated with viral peptide pools so that antigen-specific CD4+ T cells expanded. Sequencing was performed afterwards. Researchers isolated CD4+ T cells once approximately 10 days of culture had elapsed. In the vaccine recipients, nucleocapsid antibodies were negative and there was no prior SARS-CoV-2 infection. At days 3 and 7, half of the medium was exchanged for IL-2 medium. In its sample, this clone was seen a few times. Antigen: not known. J is TRBJ1-4 and V is TRBV19, with D unclear. This specimen consisted of CD4+ T cells from PBMCs cultured with SARS-CoV-2 spike peptides, obtained before COVID-19 vaccination. This TCR came from a human donor who received a COVID-19 vaccine. The CDR3 DNA follows: TGTGCCAGTACCAACACGCTTGGCGAAAAACTGTTTTTT. This gives the protein CASTNTLGEKLFF.